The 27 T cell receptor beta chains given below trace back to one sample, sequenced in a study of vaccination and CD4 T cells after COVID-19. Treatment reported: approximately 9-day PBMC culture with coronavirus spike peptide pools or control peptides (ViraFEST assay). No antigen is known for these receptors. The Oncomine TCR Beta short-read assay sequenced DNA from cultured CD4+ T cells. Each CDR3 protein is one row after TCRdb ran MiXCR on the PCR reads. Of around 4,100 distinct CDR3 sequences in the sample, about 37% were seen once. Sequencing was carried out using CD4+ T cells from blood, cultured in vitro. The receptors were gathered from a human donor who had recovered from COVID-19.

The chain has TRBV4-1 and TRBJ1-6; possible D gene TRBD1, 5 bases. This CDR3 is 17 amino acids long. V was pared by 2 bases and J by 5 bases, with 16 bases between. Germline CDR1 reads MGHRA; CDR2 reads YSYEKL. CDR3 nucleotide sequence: TGCGCCAGCAGCCAACTACCACAGGAGTGGAATAATTCACCCCTCCACTTT. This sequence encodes CASSQLPQEWNNSPLHF.

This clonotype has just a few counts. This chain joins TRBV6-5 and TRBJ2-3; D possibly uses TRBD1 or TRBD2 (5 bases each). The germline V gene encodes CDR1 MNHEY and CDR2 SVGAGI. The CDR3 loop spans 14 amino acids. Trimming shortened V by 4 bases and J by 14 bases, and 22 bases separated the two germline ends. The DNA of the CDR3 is TGTGCCAGCAGTTTCGATTTTGCAGGGACCCCGTTGTATTTT. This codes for CASSFDFAGTPLYF.

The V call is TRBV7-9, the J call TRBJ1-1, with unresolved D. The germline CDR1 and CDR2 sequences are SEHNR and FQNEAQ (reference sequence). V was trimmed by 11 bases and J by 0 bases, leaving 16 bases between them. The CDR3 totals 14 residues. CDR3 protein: CAPPRRRVNTEAFF. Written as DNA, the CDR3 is TGTGCCCCCCCCCGGAGACGGGTGAACACTGAAGCTTTCTTT.

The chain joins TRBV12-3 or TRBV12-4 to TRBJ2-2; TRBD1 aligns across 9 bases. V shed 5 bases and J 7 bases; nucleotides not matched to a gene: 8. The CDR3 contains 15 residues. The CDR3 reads CASSARQGGIGELFF. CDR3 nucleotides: TGTGCCAGCAGTGCCCGACAGGGGGGGATCGGGGAGCTGTTTTTT.

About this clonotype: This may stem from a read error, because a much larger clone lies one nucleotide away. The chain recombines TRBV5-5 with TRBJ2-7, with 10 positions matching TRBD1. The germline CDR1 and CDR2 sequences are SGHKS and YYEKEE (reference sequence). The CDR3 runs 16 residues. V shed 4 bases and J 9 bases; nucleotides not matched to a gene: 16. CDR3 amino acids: CASSPRPGTGDHGQYF. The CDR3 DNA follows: TGTGCCAGCAGCCCTCGCCCCGGGACAGGGGATCACGGGCAGTACTTC.

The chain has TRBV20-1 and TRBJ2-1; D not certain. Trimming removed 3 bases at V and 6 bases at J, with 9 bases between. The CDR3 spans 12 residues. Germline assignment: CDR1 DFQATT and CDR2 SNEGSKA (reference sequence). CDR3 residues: CSASPLVNEQFF. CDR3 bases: TGCAGTGCTAGTCCTCTAGTCAATGAGCAGTTCTTC.

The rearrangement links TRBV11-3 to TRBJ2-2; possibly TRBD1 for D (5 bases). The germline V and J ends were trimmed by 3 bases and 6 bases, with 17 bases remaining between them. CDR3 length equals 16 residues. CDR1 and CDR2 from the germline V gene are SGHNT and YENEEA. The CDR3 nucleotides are TGTGCCAGCAGCTTGTTCCCGGACATCTCGGCCGGGGAGCTGTTTTTT. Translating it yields CASSLFPDISAGELFF.

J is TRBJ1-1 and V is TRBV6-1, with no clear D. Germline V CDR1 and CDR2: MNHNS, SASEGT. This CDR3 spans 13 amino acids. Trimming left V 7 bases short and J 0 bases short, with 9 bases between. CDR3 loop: CASIPNMNTEAFF. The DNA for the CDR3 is TGTGCCAGCATTCCCAACATGAACACTGAAGCTTTCTTT.

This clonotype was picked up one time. The CDR3 sequence: CASRPDREYFTGELFF. The CDR3 DNA reads TGTGCCAGCAGACCGGACAGGGAATACTTCACCGGGGAGCTGTTTTTT. J is TRBJ2-2 and V is TRBV12-3 or TRBV12-4; TRBD1 matches at 8 bases. The ends lost 6 bases at V and 4 bases at J; junction bases unmatched: 10. The CDR3 consists of 16 residues.

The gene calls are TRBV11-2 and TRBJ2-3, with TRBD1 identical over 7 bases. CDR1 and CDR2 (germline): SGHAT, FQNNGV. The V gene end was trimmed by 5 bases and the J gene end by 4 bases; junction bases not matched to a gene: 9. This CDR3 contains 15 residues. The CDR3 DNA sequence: TGTGCCAGCAGCCTGAGGGAAGGGGGCGCAGATACGCAGTATTTT. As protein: CASSLREGGADTQYF. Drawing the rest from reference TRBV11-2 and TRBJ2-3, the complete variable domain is EAGVAQSPRYKIIEKRQSVAFWCNPISGHATLYWYQQILGQGPKLLIQFQNNGVVDDSQLPKDRFSAERLKGVDSTLKIQPAKLEDSAVYLCASSLREGGADTQYFGPGTRLTVL.

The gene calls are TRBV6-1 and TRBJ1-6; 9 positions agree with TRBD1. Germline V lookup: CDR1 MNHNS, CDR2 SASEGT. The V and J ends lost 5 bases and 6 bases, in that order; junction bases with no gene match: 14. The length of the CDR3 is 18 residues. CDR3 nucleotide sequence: TGTGCCAGCAGTCGATTGGGACAGGGAAAAGGGCCTAATTCACCCCTCCACTTT. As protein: CASSRLGQGKGPNSPLHF.

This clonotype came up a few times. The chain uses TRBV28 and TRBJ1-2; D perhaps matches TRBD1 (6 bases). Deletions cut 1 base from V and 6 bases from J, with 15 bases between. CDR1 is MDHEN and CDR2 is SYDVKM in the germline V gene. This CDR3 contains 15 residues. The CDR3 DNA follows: TGTGCCAGCAGTTTATCTGGGGGGGCGTTTAATGGCTACACCTTC. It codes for CASSLSGGAFNGYTF.

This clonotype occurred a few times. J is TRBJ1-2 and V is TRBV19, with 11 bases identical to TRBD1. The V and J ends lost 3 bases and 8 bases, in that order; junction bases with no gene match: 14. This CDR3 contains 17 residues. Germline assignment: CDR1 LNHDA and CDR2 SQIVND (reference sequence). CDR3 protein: CASSILGAGQGAEGYTF. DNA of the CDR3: TGTGCCAGTAGTATCCTCGGGGCCGGACAGGGGGCGGAAGGCTACACCTTC.

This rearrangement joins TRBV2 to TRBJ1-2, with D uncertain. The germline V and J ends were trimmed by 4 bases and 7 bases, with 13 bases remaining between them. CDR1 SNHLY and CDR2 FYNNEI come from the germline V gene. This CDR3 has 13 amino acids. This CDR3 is CASSVGGLGGYTF. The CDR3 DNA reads TGTGCCAGCAGTGTAGGAGGGCTTGGTGGCTACACCTTC.

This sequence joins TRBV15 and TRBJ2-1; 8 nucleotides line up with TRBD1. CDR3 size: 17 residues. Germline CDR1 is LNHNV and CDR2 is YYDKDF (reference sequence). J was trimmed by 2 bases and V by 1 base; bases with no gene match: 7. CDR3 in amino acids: CATSRARGQVTYNEQFF. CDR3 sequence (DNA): TGTGCCACCAGCAGAGCAAGGGGACAGGTCACCTACAATGAGCAGTTCTTC.

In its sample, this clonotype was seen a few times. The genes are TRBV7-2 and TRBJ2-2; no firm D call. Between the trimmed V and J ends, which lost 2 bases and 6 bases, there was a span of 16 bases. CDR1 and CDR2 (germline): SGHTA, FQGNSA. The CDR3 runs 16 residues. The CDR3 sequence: CASSLNSGVNAGELFF. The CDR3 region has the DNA TGTGCCAGCAGCTTAAACAGTGGGGTCAACGCCGGGGAGCTGTTTTTT.

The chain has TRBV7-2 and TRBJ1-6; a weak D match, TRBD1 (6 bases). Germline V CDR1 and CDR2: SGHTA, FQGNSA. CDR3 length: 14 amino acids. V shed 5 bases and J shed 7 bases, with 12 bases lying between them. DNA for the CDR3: TGTGCCAGCAGCCTTTGGACAGACAATTCACCCCTCCACTTT. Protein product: CASSLWTDNSPLHF.

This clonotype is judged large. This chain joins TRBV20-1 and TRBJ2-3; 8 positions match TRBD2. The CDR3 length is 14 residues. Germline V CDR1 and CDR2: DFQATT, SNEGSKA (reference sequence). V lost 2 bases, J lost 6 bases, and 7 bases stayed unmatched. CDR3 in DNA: TGCAGTGCTAGAAAAAGGACTAGCTGGGATACGCAGTATTTT. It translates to CSARKRTSWDTQYF.

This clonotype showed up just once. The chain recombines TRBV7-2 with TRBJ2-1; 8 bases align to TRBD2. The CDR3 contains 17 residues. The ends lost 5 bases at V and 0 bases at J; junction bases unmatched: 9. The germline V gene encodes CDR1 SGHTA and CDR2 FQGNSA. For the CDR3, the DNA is TGTGCCAGCAGCCTTACCCTAAGCGGGAGCTCCTACAATGAGCAGTTCTTC. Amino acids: CASSLTLSGSSYNEQFF. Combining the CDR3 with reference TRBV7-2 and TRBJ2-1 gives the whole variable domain GAGVSQSPSNKVTEKGKDVELRCDPISGHTALYWYRQSLGQGLEFLIYFQGNSAPDKSGLPSDRFSAERTGGSVSTLTIQRTQQEDSAVYLCASSLTLSGSSYNEQFFGPGTRLTVL.

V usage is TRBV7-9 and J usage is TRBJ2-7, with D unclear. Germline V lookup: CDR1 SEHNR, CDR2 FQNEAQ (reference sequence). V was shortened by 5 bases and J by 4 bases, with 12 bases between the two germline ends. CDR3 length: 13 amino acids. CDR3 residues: CASSPPNRYEQYF. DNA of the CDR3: TGTGCCAGCAGCCCTCCCAACAGATACGAGCAGTACTTC.

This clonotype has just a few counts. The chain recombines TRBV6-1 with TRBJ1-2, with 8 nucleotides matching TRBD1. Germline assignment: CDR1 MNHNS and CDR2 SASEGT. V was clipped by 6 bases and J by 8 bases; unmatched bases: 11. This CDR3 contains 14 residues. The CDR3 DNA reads TGTGCCAGCAGAAGAAACCAGGGGGCGCGGGGCTACACCTTC. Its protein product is CASRRNQGARGYTF.

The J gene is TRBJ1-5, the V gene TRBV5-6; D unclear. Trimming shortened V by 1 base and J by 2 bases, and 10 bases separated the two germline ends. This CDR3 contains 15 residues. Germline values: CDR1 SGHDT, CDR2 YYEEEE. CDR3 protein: CASSLWAPGNQPQHF. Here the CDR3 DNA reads TGTGCCAGCAGCTTGTGGGCGCCGGGCAATCAGCCCCAGCATTTT.

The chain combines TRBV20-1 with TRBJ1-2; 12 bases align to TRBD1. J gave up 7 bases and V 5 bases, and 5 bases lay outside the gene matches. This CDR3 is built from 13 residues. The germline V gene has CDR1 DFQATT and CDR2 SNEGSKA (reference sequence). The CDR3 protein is CSARWDRGLGYTF. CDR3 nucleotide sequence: TGCAGTGCTCGCTGGGACAGGGGGCTTGGCTACACCTTC.

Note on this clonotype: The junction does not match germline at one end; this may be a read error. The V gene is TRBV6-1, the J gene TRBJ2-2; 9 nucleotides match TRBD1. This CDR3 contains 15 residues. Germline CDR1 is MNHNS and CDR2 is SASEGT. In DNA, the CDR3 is TGTGCCAGCAGAGAAGGACAGGGGATCACCGGGGAGCTGTTTTTT. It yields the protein CASREGQGITGELFF.

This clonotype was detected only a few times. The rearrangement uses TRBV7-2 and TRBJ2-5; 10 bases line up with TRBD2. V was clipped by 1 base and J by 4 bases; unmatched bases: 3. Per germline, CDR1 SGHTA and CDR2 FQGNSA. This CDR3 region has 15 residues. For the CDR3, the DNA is TGTGCCAGCAGCTTAGGACTAGCGGGCGGAGAGACCCAGTACTTC. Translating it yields CASSLGLAGGETQYF.

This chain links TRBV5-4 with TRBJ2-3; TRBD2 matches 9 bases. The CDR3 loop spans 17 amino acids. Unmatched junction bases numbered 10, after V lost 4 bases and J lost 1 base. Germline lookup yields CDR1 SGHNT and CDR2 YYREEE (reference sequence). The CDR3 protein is CASSTPAGGAGTDTQYF. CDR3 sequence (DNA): TGTGCCAGCAGCACCCCGGCGGGGGGGGCCGGCACAGATACGCAGTATTTT.

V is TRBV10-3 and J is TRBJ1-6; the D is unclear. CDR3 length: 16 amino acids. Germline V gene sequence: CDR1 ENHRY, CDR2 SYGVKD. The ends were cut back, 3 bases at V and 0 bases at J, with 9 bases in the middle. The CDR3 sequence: CAISDPISSYNSPLHF. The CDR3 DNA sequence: TGTGCCATCAGTGACCCGATTAGCTCCTATAATTCACCCCTCCACTTT.